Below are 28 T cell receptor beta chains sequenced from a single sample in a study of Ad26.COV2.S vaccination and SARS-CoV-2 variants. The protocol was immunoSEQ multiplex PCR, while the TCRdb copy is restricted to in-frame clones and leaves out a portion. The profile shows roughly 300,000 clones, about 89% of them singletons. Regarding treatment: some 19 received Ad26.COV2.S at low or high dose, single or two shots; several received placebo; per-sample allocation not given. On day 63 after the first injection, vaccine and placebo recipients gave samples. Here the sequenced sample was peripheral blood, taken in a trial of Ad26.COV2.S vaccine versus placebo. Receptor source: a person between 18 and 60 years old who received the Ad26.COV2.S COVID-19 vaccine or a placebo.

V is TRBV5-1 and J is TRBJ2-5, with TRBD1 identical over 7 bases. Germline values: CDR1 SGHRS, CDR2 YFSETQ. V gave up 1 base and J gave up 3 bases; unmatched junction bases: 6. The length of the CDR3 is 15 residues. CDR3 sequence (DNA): TGCGCCAGCAGCTTGTTTCTGGGGACAGAAGAGACCCAGTACTTC. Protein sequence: CASSLFLGTEETQYF.

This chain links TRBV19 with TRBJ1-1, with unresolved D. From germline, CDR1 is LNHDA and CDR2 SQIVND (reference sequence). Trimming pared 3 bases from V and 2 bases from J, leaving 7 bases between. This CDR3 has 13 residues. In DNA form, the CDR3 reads TGTGCCAGTAGTATGAGAAGAAACACTGAAGCTTTCTTT. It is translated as CASSMRRNTEAFF.

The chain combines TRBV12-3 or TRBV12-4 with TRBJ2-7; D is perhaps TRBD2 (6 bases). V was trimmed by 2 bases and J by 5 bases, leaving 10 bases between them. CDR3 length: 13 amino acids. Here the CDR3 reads CASSLRGTDEQYF. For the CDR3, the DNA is TGTGCCAGCAGTTTACGGGGGACCGACGAGCAGTACTTC.

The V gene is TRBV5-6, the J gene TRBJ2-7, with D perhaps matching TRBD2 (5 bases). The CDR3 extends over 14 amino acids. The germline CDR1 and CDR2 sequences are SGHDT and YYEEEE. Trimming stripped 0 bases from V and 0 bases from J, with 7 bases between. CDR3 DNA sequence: TGTGCCAGCAGCTTGGGGGAGCTCTCCTACGAGCAGTACTTC. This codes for CASSLGELSYEQYF.

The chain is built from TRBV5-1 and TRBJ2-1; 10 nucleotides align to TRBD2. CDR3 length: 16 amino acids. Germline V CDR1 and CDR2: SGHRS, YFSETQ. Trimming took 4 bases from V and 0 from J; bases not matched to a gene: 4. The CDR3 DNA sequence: TGCGCCAGCAGCGGATCTAGCGGGGGCTCCTACAATGAGCAGTTCTTC. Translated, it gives CASSGSSGGSYNEQFF. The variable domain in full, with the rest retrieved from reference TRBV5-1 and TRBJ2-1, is KAGVTQTPRYLIKTRGQQVTLSCSPISGHRSVSWYQQTPGQGLQFLFEYFSETQRNKGNFPGRFSGRQFSNSRSEMNVSTLELGDSALYLCASSGSSGGSYNEQFFGPGTRLTVL.

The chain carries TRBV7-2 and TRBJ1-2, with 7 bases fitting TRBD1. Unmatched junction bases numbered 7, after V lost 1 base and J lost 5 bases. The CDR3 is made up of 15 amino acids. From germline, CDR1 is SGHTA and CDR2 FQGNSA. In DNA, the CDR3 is TGTGCCAGCAGCTTAGAGAGCACAGGGGAATATGGCTACACCTTC. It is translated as CASSLESTGEYGYTF.

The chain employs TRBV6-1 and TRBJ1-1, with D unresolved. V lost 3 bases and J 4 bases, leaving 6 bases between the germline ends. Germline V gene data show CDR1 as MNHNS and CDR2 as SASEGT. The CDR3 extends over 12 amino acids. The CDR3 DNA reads TGTGCCAGCAGTGACGTAGTCACTGAAGCTTTCTTT. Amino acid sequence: CASSDVVTEAFF.

The CDR3 DNA is TGTGCCAGCAGCCAAGGGACAGGGCACACTGAAGCTTTCTTT. Protein: CASSQGTGHTEAFF. V and J are TRBV4-2 and TRBJ1-1, with 8 bases that match TRBD1. The trim removed 1 base at V and 3 bases at J, leaving 1 base unmatched. Germline V gives CDR1 LGHNA, CDR2 YNFKEQ. The CDR3 runs to 14 residues.

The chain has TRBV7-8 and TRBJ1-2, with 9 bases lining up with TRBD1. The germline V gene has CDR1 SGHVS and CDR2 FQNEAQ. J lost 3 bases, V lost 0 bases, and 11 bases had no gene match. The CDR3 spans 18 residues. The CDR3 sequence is CASSLAAGPGQGHYGYTF. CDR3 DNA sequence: TGTGCCAGCAGCTTAGCGGCGGGGCCGGGACAGGGCCACTATGGCTACACCTTC.

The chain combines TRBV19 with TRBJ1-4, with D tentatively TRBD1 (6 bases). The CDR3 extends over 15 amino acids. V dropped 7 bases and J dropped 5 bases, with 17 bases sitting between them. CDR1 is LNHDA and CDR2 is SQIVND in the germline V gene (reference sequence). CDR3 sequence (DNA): TGTGCCAGTATTCTACAGGGTGCGGCCAATGAAAAACTGTTTTTT. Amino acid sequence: CASILQGAANEKLFF.

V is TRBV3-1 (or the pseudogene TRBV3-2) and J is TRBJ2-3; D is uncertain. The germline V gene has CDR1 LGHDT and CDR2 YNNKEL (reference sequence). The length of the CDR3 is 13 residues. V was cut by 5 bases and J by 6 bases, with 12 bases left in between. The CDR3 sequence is CASSGISQDTQYF. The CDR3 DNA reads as TGTGCCAGCAGCGGAATATCCCAGGATACGCAGTATTTT.

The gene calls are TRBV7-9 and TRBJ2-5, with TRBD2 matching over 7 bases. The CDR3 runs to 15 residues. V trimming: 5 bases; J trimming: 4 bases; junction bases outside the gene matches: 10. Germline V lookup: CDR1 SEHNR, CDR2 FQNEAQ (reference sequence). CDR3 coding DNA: TGTGCCAGCAGCCTCACCGGGAGGTTGGGAGAGACCCAGTACTTC. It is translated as CASSLTGRLGETQYF.

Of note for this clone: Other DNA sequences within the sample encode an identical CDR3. DNA for the CDR3: TGTGCCAGCAGCTTAGGGGGGTTGAACACTGAAGCTTTCTTT. Translating gives CASSLGGLNTEAFF. V is TRBV7-3 and J is TRBJ1-1; D is possibly TRBD1 (5 bases). The length of the CDR3 is 14 residues. Trimming left V 2 bases short and J 0 bases short, with 7 bases between. Germline CDR1 is SGHTA and CDR2 is FQGTGA.

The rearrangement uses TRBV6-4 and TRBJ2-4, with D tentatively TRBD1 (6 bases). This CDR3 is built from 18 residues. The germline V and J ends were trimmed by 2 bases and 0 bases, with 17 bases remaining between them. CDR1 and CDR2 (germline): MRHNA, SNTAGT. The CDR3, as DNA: TGTGCCAGCAGTGACCCGGGCTTCACAGGGAGAGCCAAAAACATTCAGTACTTC. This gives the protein CASSDPGFTGRAKNIQYF.

The CDR3 loop reads CASSERPGKGNQPQHF. The DNA for the CDR3 is TGTGCCAGCAGTGAACGGCCAGGGAAAGGCAATCAGCCCCAGCATTTT. The chain couples TRBV6-1 to TRBJ1-5; TRBD1 is a possible D gene (5 bases). The CDR3 consists of 16 residues. Trimming left V 2 bases short and J 2 bases short, with 13 bases between. Germline-derived CDR1 and CDR2 are MNHNS and SASEGT.

The DNA for the CDR3 is TGTGCCAGCAGGACAAACACTGAAGCTTTCTTT. Encoded protein: CASRTNTEAFF. The gene calls are TRBV6-6 and TRBJ1-1; D is uncertain. Per germline, CDR1 MNHNY and CDR2 SVGAGI (reference sequence). The CDR3 is made up of 11 amino acids. V lost 6 bases to trimming and J lost 2 bases, with 4 bases between them.

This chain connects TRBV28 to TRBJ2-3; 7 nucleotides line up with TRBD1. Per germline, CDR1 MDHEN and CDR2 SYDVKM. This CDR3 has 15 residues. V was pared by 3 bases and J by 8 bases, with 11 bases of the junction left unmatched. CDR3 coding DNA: TGTGCCAGCAGTTTCCCCCAGGGGGAAAGTTCTACGCAGTATTTT. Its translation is CASSFPQGESSTQYF.

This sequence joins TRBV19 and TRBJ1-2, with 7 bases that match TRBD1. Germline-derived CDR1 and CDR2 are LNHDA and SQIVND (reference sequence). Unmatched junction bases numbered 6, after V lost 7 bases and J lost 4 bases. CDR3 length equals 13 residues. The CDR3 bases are TGTGCCAGTAATGACCGGGACAGCTATGGCTACACCTTC. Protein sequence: CASNDRDSYGYTF.

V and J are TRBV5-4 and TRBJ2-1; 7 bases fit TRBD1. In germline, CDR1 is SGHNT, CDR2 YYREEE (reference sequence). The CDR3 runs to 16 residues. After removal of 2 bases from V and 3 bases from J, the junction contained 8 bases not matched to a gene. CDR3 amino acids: CASSLGGLVSYNEQFF. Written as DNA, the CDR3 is TGTGCCAGCAGCTTAGGGGGCCTAGTGAGCTACAATGAGCAGTTCTTC.

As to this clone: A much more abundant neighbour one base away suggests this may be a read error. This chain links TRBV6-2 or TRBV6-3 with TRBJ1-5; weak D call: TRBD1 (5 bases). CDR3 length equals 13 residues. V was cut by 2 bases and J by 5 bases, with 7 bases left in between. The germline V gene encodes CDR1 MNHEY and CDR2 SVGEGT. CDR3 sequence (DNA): TGTGCCAGCAGTTACCGGGGGGATCAGCCCCAGCATTTT. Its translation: CASSYRGDQPQHF.

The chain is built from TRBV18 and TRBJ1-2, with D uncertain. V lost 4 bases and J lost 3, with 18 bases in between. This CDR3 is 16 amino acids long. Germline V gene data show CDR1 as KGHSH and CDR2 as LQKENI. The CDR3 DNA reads TGTGCCAGCTCACGGTCAACTGGCGGATGGGACTATGGCTACACCTTC. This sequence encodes CASSRSTGGWDYGYTF.

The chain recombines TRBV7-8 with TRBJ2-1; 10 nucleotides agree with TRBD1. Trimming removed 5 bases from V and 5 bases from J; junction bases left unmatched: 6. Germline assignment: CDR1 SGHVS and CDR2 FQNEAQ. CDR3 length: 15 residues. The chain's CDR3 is CASSQPGQGNNEQFF. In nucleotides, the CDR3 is TGTGCCAGCAGCCAACCGGGACAGGGGAACAATGAGCAGTTCTTC.

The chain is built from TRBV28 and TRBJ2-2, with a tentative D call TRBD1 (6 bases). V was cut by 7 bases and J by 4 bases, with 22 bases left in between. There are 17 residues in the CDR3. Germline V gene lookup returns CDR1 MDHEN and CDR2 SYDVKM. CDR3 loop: CASTTGTMAWSTGELFF. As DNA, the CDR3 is TGTGCCAGCACCACTGGGACAATGGCGTGGAGCACCGGGGAGCTGTTTTTT.

Here the CDR3 reads CASSEQTGYTGELFF. DNA of the CDR3: TGTGCCAGCAGTGAGCAGACAGGGTACACCGGGGAGCTGTTTTTT. The gene calls are TRBV6-1 and TRBJ2-2; 7 bases are shared with TRBD1. J lost 3 bases, V lost 3 bases, and 4 bases had no gene match. Germline values: CDR1 MNHNS, CDR2 SASEGT. This CDR3 is 15 amino acids long.

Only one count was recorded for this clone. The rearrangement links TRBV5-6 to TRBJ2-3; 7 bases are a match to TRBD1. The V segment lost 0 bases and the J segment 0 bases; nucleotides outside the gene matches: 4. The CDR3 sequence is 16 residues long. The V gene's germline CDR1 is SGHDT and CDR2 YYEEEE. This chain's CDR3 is CASSLGTGHSTDTQYF. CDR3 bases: TGTGCCAGCAGCTTGGGGACAGGCCACAGCACAGATACGCAGTATTTT.

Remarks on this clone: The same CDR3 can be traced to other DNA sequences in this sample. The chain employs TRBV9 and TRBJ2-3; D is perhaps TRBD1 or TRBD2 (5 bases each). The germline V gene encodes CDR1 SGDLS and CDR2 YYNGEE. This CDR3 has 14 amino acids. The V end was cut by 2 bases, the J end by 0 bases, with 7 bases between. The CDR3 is CASSVGGSTDTQYF. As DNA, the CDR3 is TGTGCCAGCAGCGTTGGGGGAAGCACAGATACGCAGTATTTT.

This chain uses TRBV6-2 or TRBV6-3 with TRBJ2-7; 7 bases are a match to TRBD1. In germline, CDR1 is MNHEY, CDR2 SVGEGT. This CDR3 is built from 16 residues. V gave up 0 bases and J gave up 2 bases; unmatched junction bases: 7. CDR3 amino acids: CASSYSQRGRPYEQYF. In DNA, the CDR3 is TGTGCCAGCAGTTACTCGCAGAGGGGGCGCCCCTACGAGCAGTACTTC.

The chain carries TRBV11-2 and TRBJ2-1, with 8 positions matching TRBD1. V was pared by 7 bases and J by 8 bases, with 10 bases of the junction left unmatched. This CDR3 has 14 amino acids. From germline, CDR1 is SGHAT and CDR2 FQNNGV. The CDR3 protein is CASTADRALYEQFF. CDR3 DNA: TGTGCCAGCACCGCGGACAGGGCGCTGTATGAGCAGTTCTTC. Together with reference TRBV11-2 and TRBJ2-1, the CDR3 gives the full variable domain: EAGVAQSPRYKIIEKRQSVAFWCNPISGHATLYWYQQILGQGPKLLIQFQNNGVVDDSQLPKDRFSAERLKGVDSTLKIQPAKLEDSAVYLCASTADRALYEQFFGPGTRLTVL.